This paragraph covers one T cell receptor beta chain sequence. The antigen is undetermined. Regions amplified from RNA transcripts were the TCR beta CDR3 regions. The HTBI primer set served for first-round RT-PCR of the TCR CDR3. A single record per CDR3 protein comes from TCRdb applying MiXCR to the multiplex PCR reads. This sample has about 290,000 distinct CDR3 sequences, with roughly 13% found just once. The data originate from a study of T cells in Graves' hyperthyroidism and ophthalmopathy. Study information: The authors collected peripheral blood at initial diagnosis, before any treatment. Study-level results: Ophthalmopathy was identified by the model a median about 6.8 months ahead of onset. Most expanded thyroid clonotypes above 0.001 recurred in blood.

Sequenced: blood. The receptor's source is a woman aged 40 to 50 with Graves' hyperthyroidism.

CDR3 residues: CASSLSRVQDEQYF. The CDR3 bases are TGTGCCAGCAGCTTATCTAGGGTCCAGGACGAGCAGTACTTC. The chain recombines TRBV7-9 with TRBJ2-7; no clear D. The germline V gene has CDR1 SEHNR and CDR2 FQNEAQ (reference sequence). V lost 2 bases to trimming and J lost 5 bases, with 13 bases between them. CDR3 length: 14 amino acids.